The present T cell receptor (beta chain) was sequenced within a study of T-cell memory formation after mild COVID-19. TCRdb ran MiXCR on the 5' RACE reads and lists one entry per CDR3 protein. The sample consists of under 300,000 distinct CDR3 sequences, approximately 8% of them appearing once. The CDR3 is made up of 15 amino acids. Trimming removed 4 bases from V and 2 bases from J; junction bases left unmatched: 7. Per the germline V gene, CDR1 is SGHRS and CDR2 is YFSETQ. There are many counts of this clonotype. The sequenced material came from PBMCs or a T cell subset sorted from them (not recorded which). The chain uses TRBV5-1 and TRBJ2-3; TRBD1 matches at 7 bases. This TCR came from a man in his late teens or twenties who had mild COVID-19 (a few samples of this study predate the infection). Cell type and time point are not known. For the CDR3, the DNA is TGCGCCAGCAGCCTGACAAGGGGGCCCACAGATACGCAGTATTTT. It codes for CASSLTRGPTDTQYF. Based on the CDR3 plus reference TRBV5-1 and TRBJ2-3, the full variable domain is KAGVTQTPRYLIKTRGQQVTLSCSPISGHRSVSWYQQTPGQGLQFLFEYFSETQRNKGNFPGRFSGRQFSNSRSEMNVSTLELGDSALYLCASSLTRGPTDTQYFGPGTRLTVL.